Presented here are 29 T cell receptor beta chains from one specimen sequenced in a study of cytomegalovirus exposure and HLA in healthy donors. Amplification used 60 Vbeta primers and 13 Jbeta primers. Method: immunoSEQ multiplex PCR; TCRdb's copy keeps in-frame clones and lacks some. The table lists around 140,000 clones, more than 8% of them singletons. Sequencing was performed on PBMCs. These receptor sequences come from a man in his fifties in good health and CMV-seronegative.

A few counts support this clone. The gene calls are TRBV19 and TRBJ1-6; D call uncertain. Germline V gene data show CDR1 as LNHDA and CDR2 as SQIVND (reference sequence). Trimming pared 3 bases from V and 13 bases from J, leaving 16 bases between. CDR3 length: 14 residues. The CDR3 here is CASSIGERYRPLHF. In nucleotides, the CDR3 is TGTGCCAGTAGTATCGGTGAACGCTATCGTCCCCTCCACTTT.

In this sample, this clone turned up a few times. The rearrangement links TRBV19 to TRBJ2-5; 10 positions match TRBD1. The ends lost 4 bases at V and 2 bases at J; junction bases unmatched: 4. The length of the CDR3 is 15 residues. Germline loops: CDR1 LNHDA, CDR2 SQIVND (reference sequence). The CDR3 reads CASSRGTGEQETQYF. The CDR3 DNA sequence: TGTGCCAGTAGTAGGGGGACAGGGGAGCAAGAGACCCAGTACTTC.

This clone has more than one count but fewer than ten. This chain joins TRBV7-9 and TRBJ2-1; possible D gene TRBD2, 5 bases. The CDR3 has 14 residues. Germline-derived CDR1 and CDR2 are SEHNR and FQNEAQ (reference sequence). V was clipped by 0 bases and J by 3 bases, with 6 bases between them. The CDR3 sequence: CASSLAGVYNEQFF. The DNA of the CDR3 is TGTGCCAGCAGCTTAGCGGGAGTCTACAATGAGCAGTTCTTC.

The J gene is TRBJ1-2, the V gene TRBV6-1; possible D gene TRBD1, 5 bases. Germline CDR1 MNHNS, CDR2 SASEGT. The CDR3 has 14 amino acids. V was trimmed by 1 base and J by 3 bases, leaving 9 bases between them. The CDR3 is CASSEDDSDYGYTF. The CDR3 nucleotides read TGTGCCAGCAGTGAAGACGACAGTGACTATGGCTACACCTTC.

The V gene is TRBV27, the J gene TRBJ2-7, with D hard to call. V lost 0 bases and J 4 bases, leaving 16 bases between the germline ends. This CDR3 has 16 amino acids. From germline, CDR1 is MNHEY and CDR2 SMNVEV (reference sequence). CDR3: CASSLSMAGRFYEQYF. Written as DNA, the CDR3 is TGTGCCAGCAGTTTATCGATGGCAGGCCGGTTTTACGAGCAGTACTTC.

V usage is TRBV28 and J usage is TRBJ1-2, with a weak D call TRBD1 (5 bases). Germline assignment: CDR1 MDHEN and CDR2 SYDVKM. V lost 8 bases, J lost 1 base, and 11 bases lay in between. The length of the CDR3 is 13 residues. CDR3 DNA: TGTGCCAGCCAGGACACGTTTAACTATGGCTACACCTTC. It is translated as CASQDTFNYGYTF.

This clone was observed a few times. The V gene is TRBV5-1, the J gene TRBJ2-1; a weak D match, TRBD2 (5 bases). Germline V gene lookup returns CDR1 SGHRS and CDR2 YFSETQ. Trimming cost V 5 bases and J 9 bases, with 21 bases left between them. This CDR3 has 15 residues. CDR3 DNA sequence: TGCGCCAGCAGGGGCGGGCAAGTGTTTCCCGGTGAGCAGTTCTTC. It specifies CASRGGQVFPGEQFF. Using reference TRBV5-1 and TRBJ2-1 for the parts outside the CDR3, the full variable domain is KAGVTQTPRYLIKTRGQQVTLSCSPISGHRSVSWYQQTPGQGLQFLFEYFSETQRNKGNFPGRFSGRQFSNSRSEMNVSTLELGDSALYLCASRGGQVFPGEQFFGPGTRLTVL.

The rearrangement uses TRBV9 and TRBJ2-7; the D gene is possibly TRBD2 (7 bases). This CDR3 has 14 amino acids. V shed 0 bases and J shed 4 bases, with 11 bases lying between them. Germline lookup yields CDR1 SGDLS and CDR2 YYNGEE. The CDR3: CASSVGRGAYEQYF. In DNA form, the CDR3 reads TGTGCCAGCAGCGTAGGTCGGGGGGCGTACGAGCAGTACTTC.

A note on this clone: The sample has other DNA sequences that encode this CDR3 too. The J gene is TRBJ2-7, the V gene TRBV28; D remains ambiguous. Germline V gives CDR1 MDHEN, CDR2 SYDVKM. The CDR3 has 11 residues. The V gene lost 4 bases and the J gene lost 2 bases, with 3 bases spanning the gap. CDR3 in DNA: TGTGCCAGCAGTTCCACCTACGAGCAGTACTTC. This encodes CASSSTYEQYF.

The rearrangement uses TRBV5-6 and TRBJ2-3; TRBD1 agrees at 9 bases. Per the germline V gene, CDR1 is SGHDT and CDR2 is YYEEEE. The CDR3 consists of 15 residues. V was pared by 4 bases and J by 5 bases, with 8 bases of the junction left unmatched. CDR3 amino acids: CASSPYRGLGDTQYF. For the CDR3, the DNA is TGTGCCAGCAGCCCGTACAGGGGGCTTGGAGATACGCAGTATTTT. Complete variable domain (other parts from reference TRBV5-6 and TRBJ2-3): DAGVTQSPTHLIKTRGQQVTLRCSPKSGHDTVSWYQQALGQGPQFIFQYYEEEERQRGNFPDRFSGHQFPNYSSELNVNALLLGDSALYLCASSPYRGLGDTQYFGPGTRLTVL.

This clone was observed a handful of times. The rearrangement joins TRBV28 to TRBJ2-1; 8 nucleotides align to TRBD2. CDR3 size: 15 residues. Per germline, CDR1 MDHEN and CDR2 SYDVKM. V lost 7 bases and J lost 4; bases outside the gene matches: 9. CDR3 amino acids: CASNPLAGTYNEQFF. The CDR3 region has the DNA TGTGCCAGCAACCCCCTAGCGGGCACGTACAATGAGCAGTTCTTC.

This clone was picked up a small number of times. V and J are TRBV5-4 and TRBJ1-2, with unresolved D. Germline values: CDR1 SGHNT, CDR2 YYREEE (reference sequence). The CDR3 runs 13 residues. The V and J ends lost 6 bases and 5 bases respectively, with 14 bases between them. CDR3 sequence (DNA): TGTGCCAGCAACAATCCGGGGTTTTATGGCTACACCTTC. Translated, it gives CASNNPGFYGYTF.

The genes are TRBV7-9 and TRBJ1-2; 7 bases fit TRBD1. This CDR3 comprises 17 residues. The J segment lost 0 bases and the V segment lost 5 bases, leaving 12 bases of the junction unmatched. Per germline, CDR1 SEHNR and CDR2 FQNEAQ (reference sequence). The CDR3 spells CASSRGGRESANYGYTF. The DNA of the CDR3 is TGTGCCAGCAGCCGAGGGGGCAGGGAATCCGCTAACTATGGCTACACCTTC. The whole variable domain, filled in from reference TRBV7-9 and TRBJ1-2, reads DTGVSQNPRHKITKRGQNVTFRCDPISEHNRLYWYRQTLGQGPEFLTYFQNEAQLEKSRLLSDRFSAERPKGSFSTLEIQRTEQGDSAMYLCASSRGGRESANYGYTFGSGTRLTVV.

The chain employs TRBV10-3 and TRBJ1-2; 8 bases match TRBD1. This CDR3 spans 13 amino acids. The ends lost 5 bases at V and 4 bases at J; junction bases unmatched: 3. Germline CDR1 ENHRY, CDR2 SYGVKD. This chain's CDR3 is CAISSDRGYGYTF. CDR3 DNA sequence: TGTGCCATCAGTTCTGACAGGGGCTATGGCTACACCTTC.

The chain recombines TRBV7-9 with TRBJ2-7, with 13 nucleotides matching TRBD2. Looked up from germline, CDR1 is SEHNR and CDR2 is FQNEAQ (reference sequence). V was clipped by 0 bases and J by 3 bases; unmatched bases: 8. CDR3 length: 18 amino acids. The CDR3 sequence: CASSLAGWGLAGSYEQYF. The CDR3 nucleotides are TGTGCCAGCAGCTTAGCCGGTTGGGGACTAGCGGGAAGCTACGAGCAGTACTTC.

This clone occurred a few times. The chain couples TRBV18 to TRBJ2-7; D may be TRBD2 (6 bases). The V end was cut by 1 base, the J end by 3 bases, with 10 bases between. CDR3 length equals 14 residues. Germline V gene data show CDR1 as KGHSH and CDR2 as LQKENI. CDR3 DNA sequence: TGTGCCAGCTCACCACTTGCTAGCGTCTACGAGCAGTACTTC. Protein sequence: CASSPLASVYEQYF.

A few counts support this clone. CDR3 bases: TGTGCCAGCTCGCGAGACGGAGACACAGATACGCAGTATTTT. Amino acids: CASSRDGDTDTQYF. The chain combines TRBV2 with TRBJ2-3; D not certain. Trimming cost V 8 bases and J 2 bases, with 14 bases left between them. This CDR3 contains 14 residues. Germline loops: CDR1 SNHLY, CDR2 FYNNEI.

This rearrangement joins TRBV5-6 to TRBJ2-7, with D perhaps matching TRBD2 (6 bases). Germline V gives CDR1 SGHDT, CDR2 YYEEEE. The ends were cut back, 4 bases at V and 4 bases at J, with 9 bases in the middle. The CDR3 totals 12 residues. CDR3 nucleotide sequence: TGTGCCAGCAGCGCGGAGGGTTACGAGCAGTACTTC. Its translation: CASSAEGYEQYF.

This clone was seen a few times. The V call is TRBV11-3, the J call TRBJ2-5, with a weak D call TRBD1 (6 bases). Trimming took off 5 bases at V and 6 bases at J, with 10 bases between the two ends. Germline lookup yields CDR1 SGHNT and CDR2 YENEEA. The CDR3 is 12 amino acids. Written as DNA, the CDR3 is TGTGCCAGCAGCATGCAGGGGAAGACCCAGTACTTC. Amino acids: CASSMQGKTQYF.

V is TRBV5-6 and J is TRBJ1-1, with a tentative D call TRBD1 (6 bases). CDR3 length: 16 residues. With 2 bases removed from V and 1 base from J, the gap between germline ends came to 15 bases. CDR1 SGHDT and CDR2 YYEEEE come from the germline V gene. The DNA for the CDR3 is TGTGCCAGCAGCTTCCCCATGGCAGGGGAGAACACTGAAGCTTTCTTT. This gives the protein CASSFPMAGENTEAFF.

Details on this clone: Other DNA sequences in the same sample also yield this CDR3. The chain employs TRBV30 and TRBJ2-3; the match to TRBD2 covers 8 bases. Germline CDR1 and CDR2: GTSNPN and SVGIG (reference sequence). CDR3 length: 14 amino acids. Trimming at V came to 7 bases and at J to 8 bases, leaving 14 bases not matched to a gene. The CDR3 reads CALMAGGLAGTQYF. For the CDR3, the DNA is TGTGCCTTAATGGCGGGGGGCTTAGCGGGTACGCAGTATTTT.

This clone was counted only a few times. The CDR3 coding sequence is TGTGCCAGCAGCCCCTCAAGGATCCCGAGGGAGACCCAGTACTTC. Its translation: CASSPSRIPRETQYF. The genes are TRBV14 and TRBJ2-5; D uncertain. The germline gives CDR1 SGHDN, CDR2 FVKESK. The CDR3 is 15 residues long. The V gene lost 4 bases and the J gene lost 5 bases, with 17 bases spanning the gap.

This sequence joins TRBV21-1 and TRBJ1-1; the table names TRBD1, a call not compared with the DNA. TRBV21-1 is flagged as a pseudogene. The CDR3 is made up of 15 amino acids. The CDR3 sequence: CASSIRQGANTEAFF. The DNA for the CDR3 is TGTGCCAGCAGCATTCGACAGGGGGCGAACACTGAAGCTTTCTTT.

This clone was picked up a small number of times. The V gene is TRBV7-3, the J gene TRBJ1-1, with D unclear. The CDR3 covers 13 residues. V was trimmed by 3 bases and J by 1 base, leaving 6 bases between them. Germline loops: CDR1 SGHTA, CDR2 FQGTGA. The CDR3 coding sequence is TGTGCCAGCAGCTTCTCACAGAACACTGAAGCTTTCTTT. Its protein product is CASSFSQNTEAFF.

Only a few counts were recorded for this clone. This chain connects TRBV2 to TRBJ2-5, with D perhaps matching TRBD2 (6 bases). The end of the DNA fits TRBJ2-7 better, so the J call may be wrong. In germline, CDR1 is SNHLY, CDR2 FYNNEI. The CDR3 has 14 residues. The CDR3 loop is CATRYGGGILEQYF. CDR3 DNA sequence: TGTGCCACCCGATACGGGGGAGGCATTCTCGAGCAGTACTTC.

This clone appeared a few times. The chain has TRBV5-8 and TRBJ1-3, with 7 bases identical to TRBD1. The CDR3 has 19 residues. The V and J ends lost 2 bases and 2 bases, in that order; junction bases with no gene match: 16. The germline V gene has CDR1 SGHTS and CDR2 YDEGEE. This CDR3 reads CASSFGMSLPGGPGNTIYF. The CDR3 region has the DNA TGTGCCAGCAGCTTCGGCATGTCTTTACCAGGGGGACCTGGAAACACCATATATTTT.

This clone occurred a few times. This CDR3 is CASSQGASLLSYEQYF. DNA for the CDR3: TGCGCCAGCAGCCAAGGGGCTAGCTTACTTTCCTACGAGCAGTACTTC. The chain recombines TRBV4-1 with TRBJ2-7, with D possibly matching TRBD2 (5 bases). Trimming stripped 1 base from V and 1 base from J, with 14 bases between. This CDR3 spans 16 amino acids. The germline V gene encodes CDR1 MGHRA and CDR2 YSYEKL.

This clone was observed a few times. This chain links TRBV15 with TRBJ2-5; D possibly corresponds to TRBD2 (6 bases). Germline V gives CDR1 LNHNV, CDR2 YYDKDF (reference sequence). Trimming cost V 5 bases and J 5 bases, with 18 bases left between them. There are 15 residues in the CDR3. DNA for the CDR3: TGTGCCACCAGCGGGCCGGGTGGGGGGTTTGAGACCCAGTACTTC. Translation: CATSGPGGGFETQYF.

The V call is TRBV2, the J call TRBJ1-6, with unresolved D. This CDR3 has 15 amino acids. Germline V gene data show CDR1 as SNHLY and CDR2 as FYNNEI. Between the trimmed V and J ends, which lost 6 bases and 7 bases, there was a span of 16 bases. CDR3 in amino acids: CASSATRTGNSPLHF. As DNA, the CDR3 is TGTGCCAGCAGCGCCACTCGGACGGGGAATTCACCCCTCCACTTT.